The 20 T cell receptor beta chains below were found in one sample sequenced in a study of tumor and adjacent non-tumor tissue in lung cancer. This sample's RNA came from whole unsorted tissue. The library came from three nested PCR rounds adapted from ARM-PCR protocols. TCRdb used MiXCR to reprocess the multiplex PCR reads, holding one entry per CDR3 protein. The data contain roughly 220,000 distinct CDR3 sequences, 60% to 75% of them seen just once; the ten biggest clones take up around 25%. The sample taken for sequencing was lung tumor tissue. The receptors shown here come from a man aged 60 to 75 with non-small cell lung cancer.

In the case of this clonotype: Sequence at one end of the junction differs from germline and may be a read error. The chain recombines TRBV11-3 with TRBJ2-1; 11 bases map to TRBD2. Germline CDR1 SGHNT, CDR2 YENEEA. The CDR3 loop spans 15 amino acids. CDR3 nucleotide sequence: TGTGCCAGCAGTACTCTTGGGACTAGCGGAAATGAACAGTTCTTC. This encodes CASSTLGTSGNEQFF.

This clonotype was recorded only once. The conserved phenylalanine or tryptophan normally closing the CDR3 is absent here, so this likely arose from a read error. The chain couples TRBV5-4 to TRBJ2-1; D possibly matches TRBD1 or TRBD2 (6 bases each). The ends were cut back, 4 bases at V and 4 bases at J, with 18 bases in the middle. The CDR3 is made up of 16 amino acids. The germline V gene has CDR1 SGHNT and CDR2 YYREEE (reference sequence). The CDR3 sequence: CASSAYRVGGYNEQFI. Written as DNA, the CDR3 is TGTGCCAGCAGCGCCTACAGGGTGGGAGGTTACAATGAGCAGTTCATC.

Regarding this clonotype: Because it lacks the conserved phenylalanine or tryptophan at the end, this CDR3 is likely a read error. The V call is TRBV11-1, the J call TRBJ2-3; D unresolved. The germline gives CDR1 SGHAT, CDR2 FQDESV (reference sequence). This CDR3 region has 12 residues. The CDR3 region is CASILSYDTQYY. As DNA, the CDR3 is TGTGCCAGCATCTTATCGTACGATACTCAGTATTAT.

By share, this clonotype ranks as medium-sized. This chain connects TRBV6-5 to TRBJ1-6, with D unresolved. V was shortened by 2 bases and J by 1 base, with 6 bases between the two germline ends. Per germline, CDR1 MNHEY and CDR2 SVGAGI. This CDR3 region has 15 residues. The CDR3 sequence is CASSYLGSYNSPLHF. The CDR3 region has the DNA TGTGCCAGCAGTTACCTGGGTTCCTATAATTCACCCCTCCACTTT.

This clonotype has just a few counts. This chain links TRBV7-3 with TRBJ2-1; a weak D match, TRBD2 (7 bases). Germline-derived CDR1 and CDR2 are SGHTA and FQGTGA. The CDR3 is made up of 16 amino acids. Trimming cost V 5 bases and J 7 bases, with 21 bases left between them. In DNA, the CDR3 is TGTGCCAGCAGCCAGGGGAGCGGGAAGGGTGGGAATGAGCAGTTCTTC. Translation: CASSQGSGKGGNEQFF. Combining the CDR3 with reference TRBV7-3 and TRBJ2-1 gives the whole variable domain GAGVSQTPSNKVTEKGKYVELRCDPISGHTALYWYRQSLGQGPEFLIYFQGTGAADDSGLPNDRFFAVRPEGSVSTLKIQRTERGDSAVYLCASSQGSGKGGNEQFFGPGTRLTVL.

Comment on this clonotype: One junction end disagrees with the germline gene, perhaps due to a read error. The J gene is TRBJ2-4, the V gene TRBV29-1, with D tentatively TRBD1 (7 bases). Germline CDR1 reads SQVTM; CDR2 reads ANQGSEA. The CDR3 contains 18 residues. The CDR3 DNA reads as TGCAGCCTTGAACATCCGGAGGGGGGCAGGGGGGCCAAAAACATTCAGTACTTC. Its translation: CSLEHPEGGRGAKNIQYF.

As regards this clonotype: An end of the junction does not agree with germline; a read error may underlie this. The CDR3 protein is CASSIAQENYGYTF. Written as DNA, the CDR3 is TGTGCCAGTAGTATAGCCCAGGAAAACTATGGTTACACCTTC. This chain links TRBV19 with TRBJ1-2; D ambiguous. Germline values: CDR1 LNHDA, CDR2 SQIVND (reference sequence). The CDR3 extends over 14 amino acids. The full variable domain, rest sourced from reference TRBV19 and TRBJ1-2, is DGGITQSPKYLFRKEGQNVTLSCEQNLNHDAMYWYRQDPGQGLRLIYYSQIVNDFQKGDIAEGYSVSREKKESFPLTVTSAQKNPTAFYLCASSIAQENYGYTFGSGTRLTVV.

The chain links TRBV29-1 to TRBJ1-1; D gene unclear. V was pared by 4 bases and J by 2 bases, with 14 bases between. From germline, CDR1 is SQVTM and CDR2 ANQGSEA. This CDR3 is built from 14 residues. The DNA of the CDR3 is TGCAGCGTTGGGTGGGTGGGAACCAACACTGAAGCTTTCTTT. Protein sequence: CSVGWVGTNTEAFF.

The chain uses TRBV5-1 and TRBJ2-3; 12 bases agree with TRBD2. J was trimmed by 8 bases and V by 6 bases; bases with no gene match: 13. CDR3 length: 16 residues. The V gene's germline CDR1 is SGHRS and CDR2 YFSETQ. CDR3 in DNA: TGCGCCAGCACCATAGGACTAGCGGGGTTTTCAGGTACGCAGTATTTT. It specifies CASTIGLAGFSGTQYF.

This clonotype has just one count. At one boundary the junction diverges from the germline segment, which might be a read error. The chain uses TRBV6-6 and TRBJ2-1; D may be TRBD2 (6 bases). CDR3 length: 15 amino acids. Germline CDR1 MNHNY, CDR2 SVGAGI (reference sequence). In DNA, the CDR3 is TGTGCCAGCAGATCGGACTATCAGTCCTACAATGAGCGGTTCTTC. This codes for CASRSDYQSYNERFF.

Worth noting for this clonotype: A much more abundant neighbour one base away suggests this may be a read error. The chain is built from TRBV20-1 and TRBJ2-3; D is ambiguous. The CDR3 is 10 residues long. The germline V gene has CDR1 DFQATT and CDR2 SNEGSKA (reference sequence). CDR3 coding DNA: TGCGGTGTAGAAGGGGATACGCAGTATTTT. Amino acids: CGVEGDTQYF.

Remarks on this clonotype: The junction departs from the called germline gene at one end, perhaps through a read error. The chain couples TRBV11-3 to TRBJ2-5; D might be TRBD2 (7 bases). The CDR3 is 14 amino acids. Germline V gene lookup returns CDR1 SGHNT and CDR2 YENEEA. CDR3 DNA: TGTGCCGGCAGCTTGGGGGGGGCTCAGGAGACCCAATACTTC. It codes for CAGSLGGAQETQYF.

As for this clonotype: Germline and junction disagree at one end, which may indicate a read error. The chain is built from TRBV20-1 and TRBJ2-3, with D uncertain. Germline values: CDR1 DFQATT, CDR2 SNEGSKA (reference sequence). CDR3 length: 16 amino acids. In nucleotides, the CDR3 is TGCAGTGCTAGAACGACGAAGGCAGCAGGCACATATACGCAGTATTTT. It translates to CSARTTKAAGTYTQYF.

The J gene is TRBJ1-2, the V gene TRBV14; TRBD1 matches 8 bases. V was pared by 6 bases and J by 1 base, with 7 bases of the junction left unmatched. This CDR3 comprises 15 residues. Germline CDR1 and CDR2: SGHDN and FVKESK. In nucleotides, the CDR3 is TGTGCCAGCAGGGATAGCAGGGGGCTTAACTATGGCTACACCTTC. Protein: CASRDSRGLNYGYTF.

This clonotype appeared many times. The chain links TRBV4-3 to TRBJ2-3; D is perhaps TRBD1 (6 bases). V lost 4 bases, J lost 2 bases, and 10 bases lay in between. From germline, CDR1 is LGHNA and CDR2 YSLEER. CDR3 size: 14 residues. The CDR3 DNA reads TGCGCCAGCAGCCCAAACAGGGACACAGATACGCAGTATTTT. The encoded protein is CASSPNRDTDTQYF.

A word on this clonotype: With a much larger clone just one base away, this may be a read error. The chain joins TRBV12-3 or TRBV12-4 to TRBJ2-7; D is perhaps TRBD1 (6 bases). The length of the CDR3 is 14 residues. Here the CDR3 reads CASSLAQGRYELYF. CDR3 DNA: TGTGCCAGCAGTTTGGCTCAGGGGCGCTACGAGCTGTACTTC.

The V gene is TRBV5-1, the J gene TRBJ2-2; TRBD1 matches at 7 bases. Germline V gives CDR1 SGHRS, CDR2 YFSETQ. The CDR3 covers 15 residues. With V trimmed by 8 bases and J by 1 base, 8 bases remained unmatched. The CDR3: CASTRGRLNTGELFF. CDR3 coding DNA: TGCGCCAGTACCAGGGGGAGATTGAACACCGGGGAGCTGTTTTTT. Full variable domain (remainder filled in from reference TRBV5-1 and TRBJ2-2): KAGVTQTPRYLIKTRGQQVTLSCSPISGHRSVSWYQQTPGQGLQFLFEYFSETQRNKGNFPGRFSGRQFSNSRSEMNVSTLELGDSALYLCASTRGRLNTGELFFGEGSRLTVL.

A note on this clonotype: This may be a read error: a much more frequent sequence differs by one nucleotide. The chain recombines TRBV28 with TRBJ1-1; D remains ambiguous. This CDR3 has 11 amino acids. Germline V gene sequence: CDR1 MDHEN, CDR2 SYDVKM. The CDR3 DNA is TGTGCCAGCAGTTTAGCGTGGGAAGCTATCTTT. This sequence encodes CASSLAWEAIF.

Points on this clonotype: A much larger clone lies a single base off, so this may be a read error. The rearrangement links TRBV4-2 to TRBJ2-7; tentatively, D is TRBD1 (6 bases). Trimming left V 1 base short and J 11 bases short, with 12 bases between. Germline CDR1 reads LGHNA; CDR2 reads YNFKEQ. This CDR3 has 12 residues. The CDR3 DNA reads as TGTGCCAGCAGCCAAGGAGGGACAATAAAGTACTTC. Its protein is CASSQGGTIKYF.

With respect to this clonotype: A read error is possible here, since a much larger clone lies one base away. The final CDR3 position lacks the conserved phenylalanine or tryptophan, pointing to a likely read error. The CDR3 loop is CASKGQGRYEQYS. The CDR3 coding sequence is TGTGCCAGCAAAGGGCAGGGGAGGTACGAGCAGTACTCC. This chain links TRBV6-1 with TRBJ2-7; D is tentatively TRBD1 or TRBD2 (6 bases each). This CDR3 has 13 amino acids. Germline-derived CDR1 and CDR2 are MNHNS and SASEGT. The V end lost 7 bases, the J end lost 4 bases, and 14 bases lay between the germline ends.